This TCR beta chain originates from a study of PD-L1 blockade in urothelial cancer. Study as a whole: Anywhere from 0 to 3 prior chemotherapy regimens had been received by patients. Samples of blood were analyzed 3 weeks (second dose) and 6 weeks after treatment start. Overall study results and limits: Blood clones associated with the tumor expanded more at 3 weeks in durable-benefit patients.

Time point: pretreatment peripheral blood. To note about this clone: The antigen is undetermined.

Only in-frame clones appear in the TCRdb table, and some are missing; sequencing was by immunoSEQ multiplex PCR. The sample consists of 30,000 to 40,000 clones, nearly 85% of them appearing once. CDR1 and CDR2 from the germline V gene are LGHNA and YNFKEQ. J was trimmed by 0 bases and V by 4 bases; bases with no gene match: 2. This CDR3 spans 16 amino acids. The chain combines TRBV4-2 with TRBJ2-2; 10 bases are a match to TRBD2. The receptor comes from a man in his sixties with urothelial cancer. The material was PBMCs, obtained around atezolizumab (anti-PD-L1) treatment. Here the CDR3 reads CASSRTSGANTGELFF. For the CDR3, the DNA is TGTGCCAGCAGCCGCACTAGCGGGGCGAACACCGGGGAGCTGTTTTTT.